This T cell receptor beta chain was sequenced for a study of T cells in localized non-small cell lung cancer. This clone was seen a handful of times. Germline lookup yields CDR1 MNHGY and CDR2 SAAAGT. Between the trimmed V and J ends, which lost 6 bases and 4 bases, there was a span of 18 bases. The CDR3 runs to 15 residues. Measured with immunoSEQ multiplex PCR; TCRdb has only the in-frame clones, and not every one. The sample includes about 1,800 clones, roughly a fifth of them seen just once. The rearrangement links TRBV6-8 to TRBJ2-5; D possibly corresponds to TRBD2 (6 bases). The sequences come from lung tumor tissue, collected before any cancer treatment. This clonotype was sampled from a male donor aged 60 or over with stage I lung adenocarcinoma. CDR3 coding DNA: TGTGCCAGCAGCCTCACGGCGGGGTGGAGAGAGACCCAGTACTTC. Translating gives CASSLTAGWRETQYF.